This TCR beta chain was profiled in a study of CD8 T cells in Susac syndrome. FACS enriched CD8+ TEMRA cells, while bulk CD8+ and CD4+ were negatively isolated. The RNA, 0.5 to 1 ug, was put through reverse transcription using random hexamers. MiXCR, applied by TCRdb to the immunoSEQ multiplex PCR reads, yields one record per CDR3 protein. Here the sample spans under 200,000 distinct CDR3 sequences, around 90% being singletons. The clonotype originates from a human donor with Susac syndrome. Material: CD4+ T cells from PBMCs.

CDR3 in DNA: TGCAGTGCTAGGGGGTGGGGGGACCTTACCTACAATGAGCAGTTCTTC. This encodes CSARGWGDLTYNEQFF. The chain has TRBV20-1 and TRBJ2-1; perhaps TRBD2 as D (6 bases). Germline CDR1 is DFQATT and CDR2 is SNEGSKA (reference sequence). This CDR3 region has 16 residues. V gave up 3 bases and J gave up 2 bases, with 17 bases separating them.